Below, 10 T cell receptor beta chains from the same sample are listed, as sequenced in a study of blood T cells in healthy people across ages. Using a J-beta primer mix together with a sample-barcoded 5' primer, a second PCR was run for roughly 6 to 12 cycles. MiXCR, run by TCRdb on the 5' RACE reads, gives a single entry per CDR3 protein. The profile shows around 1.5 million distinct CDR3 sequences, around 39% of them singletons. The sample taken for sequencing was blood. These receptors were obtained from a woman in her late teens or twenties in good health.

This clonotype was seen a single time. Compared with germline, one end of the junction differs, possibly owing to a read error. V usage is TRBV4-2 and J usage is TRBJ2-7; TRBD2 matches 9 bases. The CDR3 consists of 18 residues. Germline CDR1 is LGHNA and CDR2 is YNFKEQ. Here the CDR3 DNA reads TGTGCCAGCAGCCAAGCTCCCCCGGGGGGACTAGCTGCCTACGAGCGGTACTTC. Translating gives CASSQAPPGGLAAYERYF.

The V call is TRBV6-5, the J call TRBJ1-2; 7 bases align to TRBD1. The ends lost 6 bases at V and 2 bases at J; junction bases unmatched: 6. CDR1 is MNHEY, CDR2 SVGAGI, per germline. The CDR3 totals 14 residues. CDR3 amino acids: CASSRDRENYGYTF. The CDR3 region has the DNA TGTGCCAGCAGCCGGGACAGAGAAAACTATGGCTACACCTTC.

This clonotype was detected many times. The chain uses TRBV29-1 and TRBJ2-7; weak D call: TRBD1 (6 bases). CDR1 SQVTM and CDR2 ANQGSEA come from the germline V gene. CDR3 length: 15 amino acids. Trimming shortened V by 4 bases and J by 3 bases, and 19 bases separated the two germline ends. The CDR3 coding sequence is TGCAGCGTTGCCAAATGGGACACCGGGGACTACGAGCAGTACTTC. Protein sequence: CSVAKWDTGDYEQYF.

This clonotype was recorded a few times. The chain has TRBV20-1 and TRBJ2-4, with 8 bases that match TRBD2. Germline-derived CDR1 and CDR2 are DFQATT and SNEGSKA (reference sequence). Trimming removed 3 bases from V and 6 bases from J; junction bases left unmatched: 16. The CDR3 consists of 17 residues. The CDR3 protein is CSASAGPGGPVRNIQYF. CDR3 coding DNA: TGCAGTGCTAGCGCTGGACCGGGAGGGCCGGTCAGAAACATTCAGTACTTC.

This chain connects TRBV6-6 to TRBJ1-4; TRBD1 matches 8 bases. The CDR3 contains 15 residues. J lost 8 bases, V lost 5 bases, and 10 bases had no gene match. The V gene's germline CDR1 is MNHNY and CDR2 SVGAGI (reference sequence). This CDR3 is CASSGRTGLLEKLFF. The CDR3, as DNA: TGTGCCAGCAGTGGCCGGACAGGGCTTTTGGAAAAACTGTTTTTT.

This clonotype was counted only a few times. CDR3 in DNA: TGTGCCAGCAGCCAAGATGGGTTTAGCACAGATACGCAGTATTTT. As protein: CASSQDGFSTDTQYF. The rearrangement uses TRBV3-1 and TRBJ2-3; D call uncertain. CDR1 LGHDT and CDR2 YNNKEL come from the germline V gene (reference sequence). Trimming left V 0 bases short and J 0 bases short, with 7 bases between. CDR3 length equals 15 residues.

This sequence joins TRBV20-1 and TRBJ2-1; D unclear. The CDR3 contains 14 residues. Germline CDR1 and CDR2: DFQATT and SNEGSKA (reference sequence). Trimming removed 7 bases at V and 5 bases at J, with 18 bases between. CDR3 nucleotides: TGCAGTGTCAGATGGGTCCAACGAAACAATGAGCAGTTCTTC. Its protein is CSVRWVQRNNEQFF.

This rearrangement joins TRBV20-1 to TRBJ1-2, with TRBD1 identical over 9 bases. Germline CDR1 DFQATT, CDR2 SNEGSKA (reference sequence). This CDR3 contains 11 residues. CDR3 residues: CRGTGNYGYTF. The CDR3 DNA reads as TGCAGAGGGACAGGGAACTATGGCTACACCTTC.

V is TRBV20-1 and J is TRBJ2-3; maybe TRBD1 (5 bases). V was pared by 1 base and J by 5 bases, with 10 bases between. Per the germline V gene, CDR1 is DFQATT and CDR2 is SNEGSKA (reference sequence). There are 13 residues in the CDR3. CDR3 sequence (DNA): TGCAGTGCTAGAGCGGGCAGGGTAGATACGCAGTATTTT. Translation gives CSARAGRVDTQYF.

The V call is TRBV20-1, the J call TRBJ2-1; D tentatively reads TRBD1 or TRBD2 (5 bases each). CDR1 and CDR2 from the germline V gene are DFQATT and SNEGSKA (reference sequence). The CDR3 has 15 amino acids. V shed 1 base and J shed 3 bases, with 13 bases lying between them. CDR3 nucleotides: TGCAGTGCTAGAGCGGGTGGGGGTTTCTACAATGAGCAGTTCTTC. It specifies CSARAGGGFYNEQFF.